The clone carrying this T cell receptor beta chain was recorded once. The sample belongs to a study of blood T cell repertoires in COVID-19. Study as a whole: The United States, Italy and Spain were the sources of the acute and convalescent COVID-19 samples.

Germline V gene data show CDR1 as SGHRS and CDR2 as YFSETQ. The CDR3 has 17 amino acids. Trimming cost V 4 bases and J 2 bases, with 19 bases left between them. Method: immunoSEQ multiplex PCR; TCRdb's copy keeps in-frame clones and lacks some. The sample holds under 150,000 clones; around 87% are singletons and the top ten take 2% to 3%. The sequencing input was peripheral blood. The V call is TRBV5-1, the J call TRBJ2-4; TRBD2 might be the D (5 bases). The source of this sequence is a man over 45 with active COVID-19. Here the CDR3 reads CASSPRWVREPKNIQYF. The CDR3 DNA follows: TGCGCCAGCAGCCCCAGATGGGTGAGGGAGCCCAAAAACATTCAGTACTTC.